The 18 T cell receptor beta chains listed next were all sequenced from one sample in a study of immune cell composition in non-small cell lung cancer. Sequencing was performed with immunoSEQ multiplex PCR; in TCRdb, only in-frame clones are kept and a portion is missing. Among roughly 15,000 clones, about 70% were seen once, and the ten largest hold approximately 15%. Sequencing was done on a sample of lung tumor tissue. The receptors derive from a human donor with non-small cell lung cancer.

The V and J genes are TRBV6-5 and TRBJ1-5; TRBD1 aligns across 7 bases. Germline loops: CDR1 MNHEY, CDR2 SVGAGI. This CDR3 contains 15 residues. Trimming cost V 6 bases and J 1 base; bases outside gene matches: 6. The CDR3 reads CASSADRASNQPQHF. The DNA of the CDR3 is TGTGCCAGCAGCGCAGACAGGGCGAGCAATCAGCCCCAGCATTTT.

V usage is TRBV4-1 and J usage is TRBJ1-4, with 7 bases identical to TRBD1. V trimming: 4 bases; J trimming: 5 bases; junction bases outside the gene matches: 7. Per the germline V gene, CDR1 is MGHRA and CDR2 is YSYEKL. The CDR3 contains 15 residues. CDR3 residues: CASSPPGQTNEKLFF. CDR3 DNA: TGCGCCAGCAGCCCCCCGGGACAGACAAATGAAAAACTGTTTTTT.

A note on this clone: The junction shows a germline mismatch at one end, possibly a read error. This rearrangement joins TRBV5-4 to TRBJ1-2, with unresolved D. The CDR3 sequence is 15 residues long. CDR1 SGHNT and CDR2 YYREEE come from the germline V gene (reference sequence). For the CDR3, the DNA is TGTGCCAGCAGCTTTAATCTTCCCGGTTTTGTGAATTCCGCCTTC. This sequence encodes CASSFNLPGFVNSAF.

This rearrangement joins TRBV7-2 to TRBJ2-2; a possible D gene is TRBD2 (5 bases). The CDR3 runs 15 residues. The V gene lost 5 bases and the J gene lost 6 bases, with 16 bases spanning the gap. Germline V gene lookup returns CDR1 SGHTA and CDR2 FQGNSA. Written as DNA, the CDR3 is TGTGCCAGCAGCCCCTCGTGGGAGTGGTCCGGGGAGCTGTTTTTT. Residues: CASSPSWEWSGELFF.

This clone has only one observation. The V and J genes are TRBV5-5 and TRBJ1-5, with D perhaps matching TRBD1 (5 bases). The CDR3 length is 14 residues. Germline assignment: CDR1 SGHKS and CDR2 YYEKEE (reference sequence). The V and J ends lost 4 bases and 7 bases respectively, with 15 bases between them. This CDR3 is CASSPGTPRQPQHF. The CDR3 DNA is TGTGCCAGCAGCCCCGGGACTCCGAGACAGCCCCAGCATTTT.

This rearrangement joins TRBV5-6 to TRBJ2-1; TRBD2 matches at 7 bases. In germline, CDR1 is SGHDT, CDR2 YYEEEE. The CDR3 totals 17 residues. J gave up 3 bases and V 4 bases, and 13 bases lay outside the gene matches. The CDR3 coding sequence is TGTGCCAGCAGCCGCGGGCCAACCTCTAGCGGCTACAATGAGCAGTTCTTC. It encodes CASSRGPTSSGYNEQFF.

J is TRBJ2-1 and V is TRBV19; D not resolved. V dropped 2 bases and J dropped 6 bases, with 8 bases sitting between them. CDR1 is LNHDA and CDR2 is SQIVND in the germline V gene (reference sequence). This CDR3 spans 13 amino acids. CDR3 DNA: TGTGCCAGTAGTATATCGGGTTTCAATGAGCAGTTCTTC. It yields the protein CASSISGFNEQFF.

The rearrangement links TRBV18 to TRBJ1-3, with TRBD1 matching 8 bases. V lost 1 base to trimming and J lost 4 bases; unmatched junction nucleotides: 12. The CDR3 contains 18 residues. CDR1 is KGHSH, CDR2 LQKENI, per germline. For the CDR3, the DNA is TGTGCCAGCTCACCACGAGCTATTACCAGGGGGCCAGGAAACACCATATATTTT. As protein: CASSPRAITRGPGNTIYF.

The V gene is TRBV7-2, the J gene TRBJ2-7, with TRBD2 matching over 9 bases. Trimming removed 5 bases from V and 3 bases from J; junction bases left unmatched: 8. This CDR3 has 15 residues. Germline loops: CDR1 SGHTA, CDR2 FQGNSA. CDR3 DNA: TGTGCCAGCAGCCCCCAGGGTAGCGGGAGCTACGAGCAGTACTTC. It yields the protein CASSPQGSGSYEQYF. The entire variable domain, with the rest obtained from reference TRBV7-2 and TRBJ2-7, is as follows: GAGVSQSPSNKVTEKGKDVELRCDPISGHTALYWYRQSLGQGLEFLIYFQGNSAPDKSGLPSDRFSAERTGGSVSTLTIQRTQQEDSAVYLCASSPQGSGSYEQYFGPGTRLTVT.

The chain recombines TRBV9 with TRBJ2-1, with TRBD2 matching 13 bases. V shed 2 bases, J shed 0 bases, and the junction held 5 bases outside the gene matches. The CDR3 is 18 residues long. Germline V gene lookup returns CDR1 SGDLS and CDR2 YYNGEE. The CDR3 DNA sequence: TGTGCCAGCAGCGTGGGACTAGCGGGGTCGGGCTCCTACAATGAGCAGTTCTTC. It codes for CASSVGLAGSGSYNEQFF.

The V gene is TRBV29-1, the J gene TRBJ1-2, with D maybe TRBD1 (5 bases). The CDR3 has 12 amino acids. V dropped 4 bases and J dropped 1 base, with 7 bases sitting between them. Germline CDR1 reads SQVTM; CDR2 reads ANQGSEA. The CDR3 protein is CSVGGDNYGYTF. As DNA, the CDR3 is TGCAGCGTTGGGGGGGATAACTATGGCTACACCTTC.

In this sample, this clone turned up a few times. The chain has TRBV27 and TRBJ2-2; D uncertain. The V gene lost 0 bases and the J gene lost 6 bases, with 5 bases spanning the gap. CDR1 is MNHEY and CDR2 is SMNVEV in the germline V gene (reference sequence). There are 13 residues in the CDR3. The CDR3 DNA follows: TGTGCCAGCAGTTTATCTTCCGCCGGGGAGCTGTTTTTT. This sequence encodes CASSLSSAGELFF.

Written as DNA, the CDR3 is TGCGCCAGCAGCCCTGGGACTAGCGGGAGCGAGCGTGAGCAGTTCTTC. As protein: CASSPGTSGSEREQFF. The chain is built from TRBV4-3 and TRBJ2-1; 14 bases match TRBD2. The CDR3 loop spans 16 amino acids. The germline CDR1 and CDR2 sequences are LGHNA and YSLEER. The ends lost 4 bases at V and 9 bases at J; junction bases unmatched: 8.

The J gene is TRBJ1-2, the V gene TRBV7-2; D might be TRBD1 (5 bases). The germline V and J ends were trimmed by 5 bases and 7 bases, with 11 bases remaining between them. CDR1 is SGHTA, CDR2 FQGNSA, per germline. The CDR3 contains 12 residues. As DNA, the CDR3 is TGTGCCAGCAGCCTCCCGGGGGTTGGCTACACCTTC. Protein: CASSLPGVGYTF.

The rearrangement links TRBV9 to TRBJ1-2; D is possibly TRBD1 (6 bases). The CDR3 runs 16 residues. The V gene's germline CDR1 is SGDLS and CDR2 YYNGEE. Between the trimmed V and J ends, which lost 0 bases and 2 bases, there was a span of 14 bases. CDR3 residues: CASSVGGQGLNYGYTF. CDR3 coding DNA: TGTGCCAGCAGCGTAGGGGGGCAGGGGTTGAACTATGGCTACACCTTC.

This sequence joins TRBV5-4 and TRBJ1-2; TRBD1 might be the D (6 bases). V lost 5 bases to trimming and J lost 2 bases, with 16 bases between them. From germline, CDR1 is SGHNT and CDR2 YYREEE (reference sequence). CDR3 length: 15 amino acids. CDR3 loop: CASSSPKGVNYGYTF. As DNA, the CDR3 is TGTGCCAGCAGTTCTCCGAAGGGGGTAAACTATGGCTACACCTTC.

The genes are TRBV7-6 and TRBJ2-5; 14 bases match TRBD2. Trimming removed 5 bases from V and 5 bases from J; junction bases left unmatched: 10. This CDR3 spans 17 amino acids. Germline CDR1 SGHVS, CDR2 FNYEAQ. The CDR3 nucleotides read TGTGCCAGCAGCAACAAAGGGACTAGCGGGAGAAGGGAGACCCAGTACTTC. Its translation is CASSNKGTSGRRETQYF.

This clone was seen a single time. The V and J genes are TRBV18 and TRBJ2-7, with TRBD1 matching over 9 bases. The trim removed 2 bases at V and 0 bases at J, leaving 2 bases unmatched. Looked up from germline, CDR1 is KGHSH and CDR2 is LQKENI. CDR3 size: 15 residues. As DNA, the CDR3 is TGTGCCAGCTCACCAAACAGGGGGCTCTCCTACGAGCAGTACTTC. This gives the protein CASSPNRGLSYEQYF. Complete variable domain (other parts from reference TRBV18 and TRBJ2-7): NAGVMQNPRHLVRRRGQEARLRCSPMKGHSHVYWYRQLPEEGLKFMVYLQKENIIDESGMPKERFSAEFPKEGPSILRIQQVVRGDSAAYFCASSPNRGLSYEQYFGPGTRLTVT.